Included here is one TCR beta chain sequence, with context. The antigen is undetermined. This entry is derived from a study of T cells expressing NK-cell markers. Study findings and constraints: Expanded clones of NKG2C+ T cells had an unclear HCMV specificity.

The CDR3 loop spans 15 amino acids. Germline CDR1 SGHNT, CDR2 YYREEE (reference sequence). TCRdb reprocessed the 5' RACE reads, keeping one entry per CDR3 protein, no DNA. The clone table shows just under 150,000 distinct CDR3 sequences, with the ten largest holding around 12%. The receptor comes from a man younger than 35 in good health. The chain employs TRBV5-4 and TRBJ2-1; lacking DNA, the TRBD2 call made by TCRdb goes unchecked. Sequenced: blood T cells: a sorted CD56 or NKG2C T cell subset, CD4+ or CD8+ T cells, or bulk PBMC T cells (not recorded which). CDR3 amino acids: CASSLVLAGGDEQFF.